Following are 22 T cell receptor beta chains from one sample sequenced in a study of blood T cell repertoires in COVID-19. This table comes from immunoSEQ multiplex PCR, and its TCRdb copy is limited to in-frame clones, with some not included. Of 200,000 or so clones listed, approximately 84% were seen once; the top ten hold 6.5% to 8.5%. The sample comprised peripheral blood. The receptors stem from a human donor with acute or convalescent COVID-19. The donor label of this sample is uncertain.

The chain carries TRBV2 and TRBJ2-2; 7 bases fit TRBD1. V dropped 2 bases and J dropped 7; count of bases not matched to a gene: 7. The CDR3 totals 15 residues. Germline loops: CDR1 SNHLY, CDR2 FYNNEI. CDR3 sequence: CASSETQGVLGELFF. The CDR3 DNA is TGTGCCAGCAGTGAAACCCAGGGGGTACTCGGGGAGCTGTTTTTT. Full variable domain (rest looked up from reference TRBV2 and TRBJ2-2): EPEVTQTPSHQVTQMGQEVILRCVPISNHLYFYWYRQILGQKVEFLVSFYNNEISEKSEIFDDQFSVERPDGSNFTLKIRSTKLEDSAMYFCASSETQGVLGELFFGEGSRLTVL.

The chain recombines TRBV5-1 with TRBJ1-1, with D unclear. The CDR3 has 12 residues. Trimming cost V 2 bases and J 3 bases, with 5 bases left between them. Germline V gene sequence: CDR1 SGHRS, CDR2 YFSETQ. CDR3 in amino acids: CASSFGDTEAFF. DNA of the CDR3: TGCGCCAGCAGCTTCGGGGACACTGAAGCTTTCTTT. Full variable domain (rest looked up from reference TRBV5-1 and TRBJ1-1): KAGVTQTPRYLIKTRGQQVTLSCSPISGHRSVSWYQQTPGQGLQFLFEYFSETQRNKGNFPGRFSGRQFSNSRSEMNVSTLELGDSALYLCASSFGDTEAFFGQGTRLTVV.

The CDR3, as DNA: TGCGCCAGCAGCTTGAAGGGACAGGACAACCCCAGCTCTGGAAACACCATATATTTT. This gives the protein CASSLKGQDNPSSGNTIYF. This rearrangement joins TRBV5-1 to TRBJ1-3; 8 positions agree with TRBD1. The length of the CDR3 is 19 residues. From germline, CDR1 is SGHRS and CDR2 YFSETQ. The J segment lost 0 bases and the V segment lost 1 base, leaving 12 bases of the junction unmatched. Supplemented by reference TRBV5-1 and TRBJ1-3, the full variable domain reads KAGVTQTPRYLIKTRGQQVTLSCSPISGHRSVSWYQQTPGQGLQFLFEYFSETQRNKGNFPGRFSGRQFSNSRSEMNVSTLELGDSALYLCASSLKGQDNPSSGNTIYFGEGSWLTVV.

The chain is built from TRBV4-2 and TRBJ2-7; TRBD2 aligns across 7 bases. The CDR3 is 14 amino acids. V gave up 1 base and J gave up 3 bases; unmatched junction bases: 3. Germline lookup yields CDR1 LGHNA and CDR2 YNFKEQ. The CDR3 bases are TGTGCCAGCAGCCAAGGGGACTACCGCTACGAGCAGTACTTC. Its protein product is CASSQGDYRYEQYF.

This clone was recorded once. The CDR3 loop is CASSLASGSSYEQYF. DNA for the CDR3: TGTGCCAGCAGCTTAGCTAGCGGGAGCTCCTACGAGCAGTACTTC. V is TRBV7-8 and J is TRBJ2-7; 9 bases line up with TRBD2. CDR1 is SGHVS and CDR2 is FQNEAQ in the germline V gene. The length of the CDR3 is 15 residues. The J segment lost 0 bases and the V segment lost 0 bases, leaving 0 bases of the junction unmatched.

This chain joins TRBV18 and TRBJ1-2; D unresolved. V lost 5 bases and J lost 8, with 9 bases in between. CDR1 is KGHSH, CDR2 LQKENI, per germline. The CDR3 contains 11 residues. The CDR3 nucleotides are TGTGCCAGCTCAAGAGGAATAGGCTACACCTTC. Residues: CASSRGIGYTF.

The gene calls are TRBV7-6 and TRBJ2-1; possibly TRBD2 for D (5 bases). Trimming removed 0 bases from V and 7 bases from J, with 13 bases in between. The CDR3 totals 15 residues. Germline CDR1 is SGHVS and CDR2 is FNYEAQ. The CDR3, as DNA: TGTGCCAGCAGCTTAGCGGAAGCGGCGGTAAATGAGCAGTTCTTC. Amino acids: CASSLAEAAVNEQFF.

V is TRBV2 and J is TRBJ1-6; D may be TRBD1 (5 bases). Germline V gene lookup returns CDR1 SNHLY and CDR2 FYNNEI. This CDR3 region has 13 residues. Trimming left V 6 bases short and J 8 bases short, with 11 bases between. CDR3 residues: CASSTRVDSPLHF. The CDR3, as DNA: TGTGCCAGCAGCACCAGGGTTGATTCACCCCTCCACTTT.

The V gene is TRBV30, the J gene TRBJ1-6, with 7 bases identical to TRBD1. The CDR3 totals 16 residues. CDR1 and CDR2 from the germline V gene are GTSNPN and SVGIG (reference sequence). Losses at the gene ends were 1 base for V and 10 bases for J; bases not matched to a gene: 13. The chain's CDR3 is CAWSGGTDVQGSPLHF. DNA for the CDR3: TGTGCCTGGAGTGGGGGGACAGACGTTCAGGGATCACCCCTCCACTTT.

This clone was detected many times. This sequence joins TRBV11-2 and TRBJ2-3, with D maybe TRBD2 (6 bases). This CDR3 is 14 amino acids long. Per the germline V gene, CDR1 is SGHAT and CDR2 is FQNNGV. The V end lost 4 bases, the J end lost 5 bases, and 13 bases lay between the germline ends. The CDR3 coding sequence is TGTGCCAGCAGCTCCGCCGGGAGTGAAGATACGCAGTATTTT. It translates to CASSSAGSEDTQYF. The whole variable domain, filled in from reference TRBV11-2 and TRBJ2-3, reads EAGVAQSPRYKIIEKRQSVAFWCNPISGHATLYWYQQILGQGPKLLIQFQNNGVVDDSQLPKDRFSAERLKGVDSTLKIQPAKLEDSAVYLCASSSAGSEDTQYFGPGTRLTVL.

CDR3 sequence reads: CAISDPGQSSSYEQYF. The CDR3 bases are TGTGCCATCAGTGACCCGGGACAGTCCAGCTCCTACGAGCAGTACTTC. The V gene is TRBV10-3, the J gene TRBJ2-7; TRBD1 agrees at 7 bases. The J segment lost 0 bases and the V segment lost 3 bases, leaving 8 bases of the junction unmatched. Germline-derived CDR1 and CDR2 are ENHRY and SYGVKD. CDR3 length: 16 amino acids.

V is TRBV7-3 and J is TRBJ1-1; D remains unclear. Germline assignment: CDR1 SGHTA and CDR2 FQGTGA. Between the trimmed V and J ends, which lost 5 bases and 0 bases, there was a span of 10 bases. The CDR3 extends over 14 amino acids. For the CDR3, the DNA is TGTGCCAGCAGCCTCGCGCCCTTGAACACTGAAGCTTTCTTT. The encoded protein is CASSLAPLNTEAFF.

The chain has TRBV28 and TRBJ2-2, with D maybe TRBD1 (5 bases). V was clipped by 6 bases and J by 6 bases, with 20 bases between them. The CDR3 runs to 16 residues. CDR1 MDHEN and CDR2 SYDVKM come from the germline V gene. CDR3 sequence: CASSAIRLQGSGELFF. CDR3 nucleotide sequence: TGTGCCAGCAGCGCCATAAGACTTCAGGGATCCGGGGAGCTGTTTTTT.

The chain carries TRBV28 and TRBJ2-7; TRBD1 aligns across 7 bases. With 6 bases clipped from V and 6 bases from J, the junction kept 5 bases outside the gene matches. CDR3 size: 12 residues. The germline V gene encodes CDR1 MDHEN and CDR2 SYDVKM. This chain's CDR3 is CASSLRQGEQYF. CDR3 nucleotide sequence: TGTGCCAGCAGCCTAAGACAGGGCGAGCAGTACTTC.

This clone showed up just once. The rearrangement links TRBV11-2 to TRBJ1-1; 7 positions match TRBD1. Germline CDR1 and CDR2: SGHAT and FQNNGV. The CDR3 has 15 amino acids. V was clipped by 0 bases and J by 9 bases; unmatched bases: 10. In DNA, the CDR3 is TGTGCCAGCAGCTTAGATCGGGTTTGGACAGGACAAGCTTTCTTT. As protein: CASSLDRVWTGQAFF. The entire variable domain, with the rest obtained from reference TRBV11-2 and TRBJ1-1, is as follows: EAGVAQSPRYKIIEKRQSVAFWCNPISGHATLYWYQQILGQGPKLLIQFQNNGVVDDSQLPKDRFSAERLKGVDSTLKIQPAKLEDSAVYLCASSLDRVWTGQAFFGQGTRLTVV.

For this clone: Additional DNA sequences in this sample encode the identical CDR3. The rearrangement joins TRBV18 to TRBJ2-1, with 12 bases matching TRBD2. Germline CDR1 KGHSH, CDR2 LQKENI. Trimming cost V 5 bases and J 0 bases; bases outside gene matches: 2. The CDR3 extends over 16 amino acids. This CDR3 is CASSSTSGSSYNEQFF. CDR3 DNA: TGTGCCAGCTCATCGACTAGCGGGAGCTCCTACAATGAGCAGTTCTTC.

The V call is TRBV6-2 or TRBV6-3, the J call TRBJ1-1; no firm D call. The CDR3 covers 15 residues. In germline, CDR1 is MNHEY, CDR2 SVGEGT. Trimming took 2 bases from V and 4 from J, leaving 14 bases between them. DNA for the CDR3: TGTGCCAGCAGTTACCCGAAGGGAGGAGGCACTGAAGCTTTCTTT. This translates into CASSYPKGGGTEAFF.

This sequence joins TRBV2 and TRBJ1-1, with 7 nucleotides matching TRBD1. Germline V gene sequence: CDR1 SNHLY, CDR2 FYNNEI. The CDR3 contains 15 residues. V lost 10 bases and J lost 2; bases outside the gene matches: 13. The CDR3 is CATKGYGQVNTEAFF. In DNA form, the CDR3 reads TGTGCCACCAAGGGCTACGGACAGGTCAACACTGAAGCTTTCTTT.

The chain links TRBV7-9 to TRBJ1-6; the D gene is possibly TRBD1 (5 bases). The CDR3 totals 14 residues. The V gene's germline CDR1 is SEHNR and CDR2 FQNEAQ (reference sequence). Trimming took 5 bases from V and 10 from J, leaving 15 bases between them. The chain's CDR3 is CASSADRRVSPLHF. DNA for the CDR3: TGTGCCAGCAGCGCTGACAGAAGAGTGTCACCCCTCCACTTT. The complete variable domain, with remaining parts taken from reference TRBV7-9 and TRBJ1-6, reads DTGVSQNPRHKITKRGQNVTFRCDPISEHNRLYWYRQTLGQGPEFLTYFQNEAQLEKSRLLSDRFSAERPKGSFSTLEIQRTEQGDSAMYLCASSADRRVSPLHFGNGTRLTVT.

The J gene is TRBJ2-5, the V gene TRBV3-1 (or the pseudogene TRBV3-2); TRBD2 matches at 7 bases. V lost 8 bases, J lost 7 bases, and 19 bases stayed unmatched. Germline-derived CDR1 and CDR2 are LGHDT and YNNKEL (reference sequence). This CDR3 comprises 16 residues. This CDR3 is CASSPKEGREKGTQYF. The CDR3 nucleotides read TGTGCCAGCTCCCCTAAGGAAGGGCGGGAGAAAGGGACCCAGTACTTC.

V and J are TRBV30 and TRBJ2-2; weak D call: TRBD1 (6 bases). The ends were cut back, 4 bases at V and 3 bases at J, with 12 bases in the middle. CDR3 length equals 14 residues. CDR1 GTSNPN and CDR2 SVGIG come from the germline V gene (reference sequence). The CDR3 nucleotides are TGTGCCTGGAAAGTTGGACAGCACACCGGGGAGCTGTTTTTT. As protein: CAWKVGQHTGELFF.

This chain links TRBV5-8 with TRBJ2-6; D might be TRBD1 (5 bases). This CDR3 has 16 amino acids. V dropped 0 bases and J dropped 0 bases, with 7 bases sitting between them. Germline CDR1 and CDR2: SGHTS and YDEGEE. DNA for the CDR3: TGTGCCAGCAGCTTGGGACAGACCTCTGGGGCCAACGTCCTGACTTTC. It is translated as CASSLGQTSGANVLTF.